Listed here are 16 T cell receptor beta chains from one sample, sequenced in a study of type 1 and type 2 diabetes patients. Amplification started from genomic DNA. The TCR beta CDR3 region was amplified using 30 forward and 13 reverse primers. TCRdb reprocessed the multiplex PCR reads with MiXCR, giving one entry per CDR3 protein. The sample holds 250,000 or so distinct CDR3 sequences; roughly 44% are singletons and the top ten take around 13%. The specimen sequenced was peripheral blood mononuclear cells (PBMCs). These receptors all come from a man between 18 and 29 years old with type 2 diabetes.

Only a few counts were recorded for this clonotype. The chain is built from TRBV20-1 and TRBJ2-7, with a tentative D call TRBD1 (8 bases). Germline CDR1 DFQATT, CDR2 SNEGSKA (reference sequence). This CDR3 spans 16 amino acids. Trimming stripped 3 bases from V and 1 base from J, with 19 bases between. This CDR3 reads CSASVPTGGVSYEQYF. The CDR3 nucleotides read TGCAGTGCTAGCGTACCAACAGGGGGGGTTTCCTACGAGCAGTACTTC.

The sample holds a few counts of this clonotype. DNA for the CDR3: TGCGCCAGCAGGGGGGCTCAGGTGCCGGGGGAGACCCAGTACTTC. Its translation: CASRGAQVPGETQYF. The V gene is TRBV10-2, the J gene TRBJ2-5, with a weak D call TRBD1 (6 bases). V lost 6 bases to trimming and J lost 5 bases, with 19 bases between them. CDR1 WSHSY and CDR2 SAAADI come from the germline V gene. The CDR3 covers 15 residues.

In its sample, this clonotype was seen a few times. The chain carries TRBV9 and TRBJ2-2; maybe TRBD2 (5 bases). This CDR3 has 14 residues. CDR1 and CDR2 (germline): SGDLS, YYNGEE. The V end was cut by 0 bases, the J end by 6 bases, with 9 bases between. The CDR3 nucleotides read TGTGCCAGCAGCGTAGAAGCTAGCTCCGGGGAGCTGTTTTTT. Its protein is CASSVEASSGELFF.

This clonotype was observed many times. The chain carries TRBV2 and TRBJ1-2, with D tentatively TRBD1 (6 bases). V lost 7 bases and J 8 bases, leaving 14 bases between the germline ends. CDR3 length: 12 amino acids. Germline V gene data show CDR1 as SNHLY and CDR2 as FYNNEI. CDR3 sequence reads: CASMLQGPGYTF. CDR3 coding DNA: TGTGCCAGCATGCTACAGGGACCAGGCTACACCTTC. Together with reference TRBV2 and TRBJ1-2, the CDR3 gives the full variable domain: EPEVTQTPSHQVTQMGQEVILRCVPISNHLYFYWYRQILGQKVEFLVSFYNNEISEKSEIFDDQFSVERPDGSNFTLKIRSTKLEDSAMYFCASMLQGPGYTFGSGTRLTVV.

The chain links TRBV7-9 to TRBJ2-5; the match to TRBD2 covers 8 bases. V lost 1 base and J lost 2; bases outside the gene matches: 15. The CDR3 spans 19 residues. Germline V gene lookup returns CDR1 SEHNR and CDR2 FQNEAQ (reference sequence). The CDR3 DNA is TGTGCCAGCAGCTTAGAGGGGTCTAGCGGGCTCAAAGAACAAGAGACCCAGTACTTC. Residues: CASSLEGSSGLKEQETQYF.

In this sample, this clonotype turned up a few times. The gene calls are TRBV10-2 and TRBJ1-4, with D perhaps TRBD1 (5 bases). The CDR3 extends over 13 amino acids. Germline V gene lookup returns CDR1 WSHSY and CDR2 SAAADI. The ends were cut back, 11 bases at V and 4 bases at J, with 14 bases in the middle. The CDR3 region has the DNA TGCGCCGGGGCCGGGGGTCGTAATGAAAAACTGTTTTTT. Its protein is CAGAGGRNEKLFF.

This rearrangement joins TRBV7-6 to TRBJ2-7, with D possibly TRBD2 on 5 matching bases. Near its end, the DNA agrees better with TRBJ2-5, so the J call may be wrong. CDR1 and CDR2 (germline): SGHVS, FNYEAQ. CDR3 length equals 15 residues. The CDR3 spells CASSLYKRAGETQYF. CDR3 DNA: TGTGCCAGCAGCTTATATAAAAGGGCGGGAGAGACCCAGTACTTC.

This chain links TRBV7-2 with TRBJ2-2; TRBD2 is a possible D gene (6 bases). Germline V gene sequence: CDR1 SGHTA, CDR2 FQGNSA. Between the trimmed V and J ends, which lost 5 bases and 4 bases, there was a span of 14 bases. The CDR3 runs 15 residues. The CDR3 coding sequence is TGTGCCAGCAGCCAATCGGGACTTCCCACCGGGGAGCTGTTTTTT. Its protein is CASSQSGLPTGELFF.

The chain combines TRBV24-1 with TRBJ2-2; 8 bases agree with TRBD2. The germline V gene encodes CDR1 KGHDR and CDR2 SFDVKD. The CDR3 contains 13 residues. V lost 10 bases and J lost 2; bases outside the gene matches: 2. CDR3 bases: TGTGCCACACGGGGGGGAAACACCGGGGAGCTGTTTTTT. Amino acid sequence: CATRGGNTGELFF.

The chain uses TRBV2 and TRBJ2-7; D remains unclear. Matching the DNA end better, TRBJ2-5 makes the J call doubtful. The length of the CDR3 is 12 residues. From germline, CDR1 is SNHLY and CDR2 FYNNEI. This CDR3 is CASSDSRETQYF. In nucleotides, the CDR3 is TGTGCCAGCAGTGATTCCCGGGAGACCCAGTACTTC.

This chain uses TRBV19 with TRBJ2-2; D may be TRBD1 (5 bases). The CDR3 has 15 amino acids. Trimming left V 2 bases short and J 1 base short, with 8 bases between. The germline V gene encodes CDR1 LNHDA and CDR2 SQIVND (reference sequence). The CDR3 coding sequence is TGTGCCAGTAGTATAAGTCAGGGGAACACCGGGGAGCTGTTTTTT. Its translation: CASSISQGNTGELFF.

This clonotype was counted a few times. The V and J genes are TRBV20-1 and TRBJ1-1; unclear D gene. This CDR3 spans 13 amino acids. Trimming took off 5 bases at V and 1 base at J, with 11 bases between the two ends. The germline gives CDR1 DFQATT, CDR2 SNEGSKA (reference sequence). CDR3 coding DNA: TGCAGTGCTTCGTTGACGGAGAACACTGAAGCTTTCTTT. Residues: CSASLTENTEAFF.

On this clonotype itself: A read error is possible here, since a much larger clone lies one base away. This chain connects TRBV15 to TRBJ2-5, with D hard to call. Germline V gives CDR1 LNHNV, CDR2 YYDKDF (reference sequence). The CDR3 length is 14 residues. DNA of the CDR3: TGTGCCATCAGCAGAGTAGGCAGTCAAGAGACCCAGTACTTC. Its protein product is CAISRVGSQETQYF.

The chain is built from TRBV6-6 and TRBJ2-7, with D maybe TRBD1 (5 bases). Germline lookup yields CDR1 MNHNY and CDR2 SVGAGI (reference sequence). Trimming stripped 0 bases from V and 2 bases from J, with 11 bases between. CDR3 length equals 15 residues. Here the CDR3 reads CASSYSTQGTYEQYF. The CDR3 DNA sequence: TGTGCCAGCAGTTACTCGACGCAGGGAACCTACGAGCAGTACTTC.

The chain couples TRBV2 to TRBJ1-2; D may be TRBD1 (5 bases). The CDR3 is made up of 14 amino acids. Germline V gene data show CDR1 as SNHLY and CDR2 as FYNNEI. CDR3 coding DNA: TGTGTCAACACCGCGAACCTAGGGGACTATGGCTACACCTTC. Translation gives CVNTANLGDYGYTF.

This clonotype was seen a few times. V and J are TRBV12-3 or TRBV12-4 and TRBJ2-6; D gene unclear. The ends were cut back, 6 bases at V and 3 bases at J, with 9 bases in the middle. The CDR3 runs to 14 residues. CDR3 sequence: CASSSGRGANVLTF. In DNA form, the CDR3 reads TGTGCCAGCAGCTCGGGTCGTGGGGCCAACGTCCTGACTTTC.